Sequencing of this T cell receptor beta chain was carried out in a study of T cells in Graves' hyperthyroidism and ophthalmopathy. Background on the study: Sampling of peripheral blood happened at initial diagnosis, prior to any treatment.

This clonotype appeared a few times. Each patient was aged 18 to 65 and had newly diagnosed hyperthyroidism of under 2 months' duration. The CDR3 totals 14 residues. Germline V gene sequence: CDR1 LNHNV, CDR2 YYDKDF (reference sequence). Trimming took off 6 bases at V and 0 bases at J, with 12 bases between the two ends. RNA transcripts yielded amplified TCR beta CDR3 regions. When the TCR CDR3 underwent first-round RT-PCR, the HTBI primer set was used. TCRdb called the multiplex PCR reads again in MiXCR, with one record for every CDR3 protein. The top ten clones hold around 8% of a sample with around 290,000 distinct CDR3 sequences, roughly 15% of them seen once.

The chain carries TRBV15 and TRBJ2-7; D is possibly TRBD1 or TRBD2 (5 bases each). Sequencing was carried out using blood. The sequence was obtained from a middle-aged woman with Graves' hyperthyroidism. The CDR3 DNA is TGTGCCACCAGTTGGGACCAGAGCTCCTACGAGCAGTACTTC. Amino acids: CATSWDQSSYEQYF.